This TCR beta chain derives from a study of blood T cell repertoires in COVID-19. On the study more broadly: Sources were T cells, B-cell-depleted T cells, or PBMCs; the material itself was cDNA or gDNA.

Living in roughly 23 US areas, the participants were between roughly 18 and 89 years of age. This CDR3 is 15 amino acids long. J was trimmed by 1 base and V by 11 bases; bases with no gene match: 11. Germline lookup yields CDR1 ENHRY and CDR2 SYGVKD. Under the authors' procedure: How many nucleated cells were present was estimated from reference gene primer amplification. Repertoires were generated with immunoSEQ multiplex PCR, while TCRdb's copy carries only in-frame clones and drops some. That table gives V, J and clone size, and the DNA gave D and trimming. This table holds 150,000 to 200,000 clones, roughly 83% found once.

The source of this sequence is an older man who had been exposed to COVID-19. The rearrangement uses TRBV10-3 and TRBJ1-2; 9 bases match TRBD1. What was sequenced was PBMCs or T cells enriched from blood (not recorded which). The CDR3 sequence: CALHAEGQGNYGYTF. The CDR3, as DNA: TGTGCCTTACACGCGGAGGGACAGGGTAACTATGGCTACACCTTC.